This T cell receptor beta chain stems from a study of high-grade serous ovarian cancer treatment subgroups. The CDR3 length is 12 residues. After removal of 3 bases from V and 10 bases from J, the junction contained 6 bases not matched to a gene. Germline V CDR1 and CDR2: GTSNPN, SVGIG (reference sequence). Sequencing was performed with immunoSEQ multiplex PCR; in TCRdb, only in-frame clones are kept and a portion is missing. Here the sample spans several thousand clones, 76% being singletons. Tumor tissue was taken before any definitive surgery or chemotherapy was given. This receptor was taken from a human donor with high-grade serous ovarian cancer. The J gene is TRBJ1-2, the V gene TRBV30; 9 bases map to TRBD1. Sequenced: tumor tissue. This CDR3 is CAWSAGQGNYTF. The CDR3, as DNA: TGTGCCTGGAGCGCCGGACAGGGGAACTACACCTTC.